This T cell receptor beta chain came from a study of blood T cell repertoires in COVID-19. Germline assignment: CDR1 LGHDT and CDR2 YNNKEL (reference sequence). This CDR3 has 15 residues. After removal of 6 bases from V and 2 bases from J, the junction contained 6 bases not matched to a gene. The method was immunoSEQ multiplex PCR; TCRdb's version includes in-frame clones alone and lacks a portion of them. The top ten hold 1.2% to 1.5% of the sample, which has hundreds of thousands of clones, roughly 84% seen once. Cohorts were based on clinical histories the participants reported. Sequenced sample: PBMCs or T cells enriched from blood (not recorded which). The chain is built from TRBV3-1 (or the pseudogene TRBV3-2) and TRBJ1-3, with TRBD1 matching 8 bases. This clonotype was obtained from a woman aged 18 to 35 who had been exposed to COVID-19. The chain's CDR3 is CASRPTGGAGNTIYF. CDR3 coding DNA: TGTGCCAGCAGACCCACAGGGGGTGCTGGAAACACCATATATTTT.